The entry below describes one TCR beta chain. The antigen is unknown. This sample is part of a study of T cell repertoires in cytomegalovirus infection. V shed 1 base and J shed 8 bases, with 17 bases lying between them. Germline values: CDR1 SGHTA, CDR2 FQGNSA. The CDR3 has 15 amino acids. TCRdb analysed the reads with MiXCR anew, one entry per CDR3 protein. Seen here are fewer than 200,000 distinct CDR3 sequences, about 20% observed once, and the top ten hold roughly 25%. The V and J genes are TRBV7-2 and TRBJ1-2; D might be TRBD1 (5 bases). The specimen comprised CD8+ T cells from cultured PBMCs, sampled from culture after CMV antigen stimulation. The source of this sequence is a human donor in good health (CMV status not recorded). Some clones in this sample may be carry-over from other donors' samples. CDR3 amino acids: CASSLGPDGALGYTF. The CDR3 nucleotides read TGTGCCAGCAGCTTAGGCCCGGACGGGGCGCTCGGCTACACCTTC. Based on the CDR3 plus reference TRBV7-2 and TRBJ1-2, the full variable domain is GAGVSQSPSNKVTEKGKDVELRCDPISGHTALYWYRQSLGQGLEFLIYFQGNSAPDKSGLPSDRFSAERTGGSVSTLTIQRTQQEDSAVYLCASSLGPDGALGYTFGSGTRLTVV.